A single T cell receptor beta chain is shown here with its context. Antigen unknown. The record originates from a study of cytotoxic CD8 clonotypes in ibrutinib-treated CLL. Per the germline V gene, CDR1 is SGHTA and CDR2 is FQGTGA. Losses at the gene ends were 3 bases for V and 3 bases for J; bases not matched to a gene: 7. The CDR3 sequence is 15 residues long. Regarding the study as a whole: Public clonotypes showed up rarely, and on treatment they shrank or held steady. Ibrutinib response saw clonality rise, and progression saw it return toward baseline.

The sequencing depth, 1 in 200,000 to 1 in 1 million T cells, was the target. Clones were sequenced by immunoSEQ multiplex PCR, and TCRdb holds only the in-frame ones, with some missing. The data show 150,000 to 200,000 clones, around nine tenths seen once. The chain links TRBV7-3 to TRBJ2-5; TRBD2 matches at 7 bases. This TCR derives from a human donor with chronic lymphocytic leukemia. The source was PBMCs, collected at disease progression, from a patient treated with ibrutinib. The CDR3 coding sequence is TGTGCCAGCAGCTTGATGCGGGAGCGGGAAGAGACCCAGTACTTC. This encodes CASSLMREREETQYF.